The clone carrying this T cell receptor (beta chain) was recorded at least ten times. No antigen is known for it. This specimen comes from a study of metastatic and nonmetastatic thyroid tumors. Study summary: Repertoire data that came from the blood and tumor or nodule tissue of malignant and benign thyroid patients were compared. Study-level results: Malignant thyroid tumors reportedly exceeded benign nodules significantly in TCR beta diversity, with the difference appearing in blood and tumor.

Methods used by the authors: The study took CDR3 differences across clinicopathological groups and made a distant-metastasis classifier for papillary thyroid cancer from them. TCRdb re-analyzed the PCR reads using MiXCR. The V and J calls were determined by TCRdb, not by the authors. The sample includes tens of thousands of clones, about 17% of them seen just once. The germline CDR1 and CDR2 sequences are MRHNA and SNTAGT. The CDR3 loop spans 14 amino acids. Trimming took 6 bases from V and 6 from J; bases not matched to a gene: 8. There were no patients who had received any treatment before thyroid surgery.

The material sequenced was blood. V and J are TRBV6-4 and TRBJ2-3; TRBD1 matches 8 bases. This sequence was found in a male donor with papillary thyroid cancer or a benign thyroid nodule (not recorded which). Some clones in this sample may be carry-over from other donors' samples. This CDR3 is CASSLNRGVDTQYF. The CDR3 DNA sequence: TGTGCCAGCAGCCTAAACAGGGGGGTGGATACGCAGTATTTT.